This TCR beta chain stems from a study of identifying expanded T cells in peripheral blood. Overall study findings and caveats: Clone count variance between roughly 2-week samples rose with total template count.

Measured with immunoSEQ multiplex PCR; TCRdb has only the in-frame clones, and not every one. The sample lists tens of thousands of clones, about 91% occurring once. Remarks on this clone: The target antigen is unknown.

Germline CDR1 reads SEHNR; CDR2 reads FQNEAQ (reference sequence). The germline V and J ends were trimmed by 3 bases and 6 bases, with 1 base remaining between them. This CDR3 is built from 10 residues. Sequencing used blood. This receptor was identified in a person aged 18 to 69 in good health. The J gene is TRBJ2-3, the V gene TRBV7-9; D is unclear. The CDR3 loop is CASSFDTQYF. The DNA of the CDR3 is TGTGCCAGCAGCTTCGATACGCAGTATTTT.